The clone carrying this T cell receptor beta chain was seen at least ten times. Its antigen is currently unknown. The germline V gene encodes CDR1 SGHRS and CDR2 YFSETQ. The CDR3 is 14 amino acids. The V segment lost 2 bases and the J segment 5 bases; nucleotides outside the gene matches: 6. These data originate in a study of CD8 T cells in ankylosing spondylitis. Overall study findings and caveats: Among TCR beta sequences, a motif of under ten highly homologous variants appeared characteristic of ankylosing spondylitis blood.

MiXCR, applied by TCRdb to the 5' RACE reads, yields one record per CDR3 protein. Found here are some 840,000 distinct CDR3 sequences, around 11% of them singletons; the top ten hold approximately 0.5%. The clonotype comes from a male donor with ankylosing spondylitis. The source material was blood, either unsorted or a sorted T cell fraction (not recorded which). The rearrangement joins TRBV5-1 to TRBJ1-1; TRBD1 aligns across 7 bases. This chain's CDR3 is CASSFAQGRTEAFF. The CDR3 region has the DNA TGCGCCAGCAGCTTCGCACAGGGGAGAACTGAAGCTTTCTTT.